These 22 T cell receptor beta chains were sequenced from one sample in a study of blood T cell repertoires in COVID-19. The data were produced by immunoSEQ multiplex PCR, yet TCRdb's version contains in-frame clones alone and is incomplete. The data hold about 250,000 clones, with 86% observed a single time. Material for sequencing was PBMCs or T cells enriched from blood (not recorded which). Source of these receptors: a man between 18 and 35 years old who had recovered from COVID-19.

The chain carries TRBV19 and TRBJ1-5, with D perhaps TRBD1 (5 bases). This CDR3 has 15 amino acids. Germline V gene lookup returns CDR1 LNHDA and CDR2 SQIVND (reference sequence). Trimming took off 7 bases at V and 2 bases at J, with 15 bases between the two ends. This chain's CDR3 is CASNLDSYRNQPQHF. For the CDR3, the DNA is TGTGCCAGTAACCTCGACAGTTATCGCAATCAGCCCCAGCATTTT.

The J gene is TRBJ2-7, the V gene TRBV19; 11 bases are a match to TRBD1. CDR1 is LNHDA and CDR2 is SQIVND in the germline V gene (reference sequence). This CDR3 has 15 amino acids. After removal of 5 bases from V and 2 bases from J, the junction contained 5 bases not matched to a gene. The CDR3: CASSRRGQGAYEQYF. The CDR3, as DNA: TGTGCCAGTAGTCGCCGGGGACAGGGGGCCTACGAGCAGTACTTC.

The V call is TRBV19, the J call TRBJ2-1, with D tentatively TRBD2 (7 bases). CDR3 length: 12 residues. The ends were cut back, 7 bases at V and 9 bases at J, with 13 bases in the middle. Germline V CDR1 and CDR2: LNHDA, SQIVND (reference sequence). This chain's CDR3 is CASTRRGGEQFF. CDR3 DNA: TGTGCCAGTACCAGAAGGGGGGGTGAGCAGTTCTTC.

The V and J genes are TRBV18 and TRBJ2-5; TRBD2 might be the D (6 bases). V was clipped by 1 base and J by 9 bases, with 12 bases between them. The CDR3 sequence is 13 residues long. Germline-derived CDR1 and CDR2 are KGHSH and LQKENI. The chain's CDR3 is CASSPREGGAQYF. CDR3 sequence (DNA): TGTGCCAGCTCACCACGGGAAGGAGGGGCCCAGTACTTC.

V and J are TRBV5-6 and TRBJ2-1, with D unclear. The V and J ends lost 4 bases and 7 bases respectively, with 9 bases between them. The CDR3 loop spans 12 amino acids. CDR1 SGHDT and CDR2 YYEEEE come from the germline V gene. The chain's CDR3 is CASSPSWNEQFF. DNA of the CDR3: TGTGCCAGCAGCCCCAGTTGGAATGAGCAGTTCTTC.

CDR3 in amino acids: CASIPDFSRSYEQYF. DNA of the CDR3: TGTGCCAGCATCCCTGACTTTTCCCGCTCCTACGAGCAGTACTTC. The chain couples TRBV6-5 to TRBJ2-7, with D unclear. The germline gives CDR1 MNHEY, CDR2 SVGAGI. The length of the CDR3 is 15 residues. V lost 7 bases to trimming and J lost 0 bases, with 16 bases between them.

The gene calls are TRBV6-1 and TRBJ1-1; D is unresolved. CDR3 length: 16 amino acids. The germline V gene encodes CDR1 MNHNS and CDR2 SASEGT. The V and J ends lost 0 bases and 3 bases respectively, with 14 bases between them. The CDR3 here is CASSEALRGEDTEAFF. DNA for the CDR3: TGTGCCAGCAGTGAAGCGCTTCGGGGTGAAGACACTGAAGCTTTCTTT.

The chain recombines TRBV6-1 with TRBJ2-2, with unresolved D. The V end was cut by 0 bases, the J end by 7 bases, with 6 bases between. Germline loops: CDR1 MNHNS, CDR2 SASEGT. The CDR3 sequence is 13 residues long. CDR3: CASSEAESGELFF. DNA for the CDR3: TGTGCCAGCAGTGAAGCAGAGAGCGGGGAGCTGTTTTTT.

V usage is TRBV19 and J usage is TRBJ2-7; 8 bases are shared with TRBD2. This CDR3 region has 13 residues. Germline lookup yields CDR1 LNHDA and CDR2 SQIVND (reference sequence). Unmatched junction bases numbered 5, after V lost 3 bases and J lost 7 bases. The CDR3 loop reads CASSIGTRGEQYF. CDR3 DNA sequence: TGTGCCAGTAGTATTGGGACTAGGGGTGAGCAGTACTTC.

The J gene is TRBJ2-7, the V gene TRBV11-2; D might be TRBD1 (5 bases). The CDR3 contains 12 residues. Germline loops: CDR1 SGHAT, CDR2 FQNNGV. V was trimmed by 5 bases and J by 3 bases, leaving 8 bases between them. CDR3 coding DNA: TGTGCCAGCAGCCAGACAGTCTACGAGCAGTACTTC. It is translated as CASSQTVYEQYF.

The rearrangement links TRBV29-1 to TRBJ2-1; TRBD2 matches 12 bases. V trimming: 5 bases; J trimming: 4 bases; junction bases outside the gene matches: 3. CDR1 SQVTM and CDR2 ANQGSEA come from the germline V gene. The CDR3 consists of 14 residues. The CDR3 bases are TGCAGCGTTCTGACTAGCGGGGGATACAATGAGCAGTTCTTC. This codes for CSVLTSGGYNEQFF.

This clone appeared once. This chain links TRBV28 with TRBJ1-6, with TRBD1 matching 8 bases. The junction had 7 bases not matched to a gene; V was cut back by 4 bases and J by 11 bases. The CDR3 is made up of 14 amino acids. Germline V gene data show CDR1 as MDHEN and CDR2 as SYDVKM. The DNA for the CDR3 is TGTGCCAGCAGTTCCAGGACAGGGTGGCCACCCCTCCACTTT. It yields the protein CASSSRTGWPPLHF.

J is TRBJ2-2 and V is TRBV24-1; 8 bases line up with TRBD1. The V gene end was trimmed by 4 bases and the J gene end by 8 bases; junction bases not matched to a gene: 8. The length of the CDR3 is 15 residues. Germline V gene data show CDR1 as KGHDR and CDR2 as SFDVKD. CDR3 amino acids: CATSDPGQGRGELFF. CDR3 bases: TGTGCCACCAGTGACCCTGGACAGGGCCGTGGGGAGCTGTTTTTT.

The gene calls are TRBV6-2 or TRBV6-3 and TRBJ1-2; TRBD1 matches at 7 bases. This CDR3 has 17 amino acids. V gave up 0 bases and J gave up 6 bases; unmatched junction bases: 13. Germline V gene sequence: CDR1 MNHEY, CDR2 SVGEGT. CDR3 coding DNA: TGTGCCAGCAGTTACTCTCTCCGACAACAGGGGACGGATGGCTACACCTTC. It encodes CASSYSLRQQGTDGYTF.

V usage is TRBV24-1 and J usage is TRBJ1-2; TRBD1 matches 10 bases. This CDR3 spans 15 amino acids. V was clipped by 3 bases and J by 8 bases; unmatched bases: 8. CDR1 is KGHDR, CDR2 SFDVKD, per germline. Written as DNA, the CDR3 is TGTGCCACCAGTGATCAGACAGGGGGCGCGGAGGGCTACACCTTC. This codes for CATSDQTGGAEGYTF.

The chain's CDR3 is CASSLDASGAYEQYF. CDR3 nucleotides: TGTGCCAGCAGCTTGGACGCTAGCGGGGCCTACGAGCAGTACTTC. V usage is TRBV5-4 and J usage is TRBJ2-7, with 9 bases lining up with TRBD2. After removal of 0 bases from V and 2 bases from J, the junction contained 3 bases not matched to a gene. CDR1 and CDR2 (germline): SGHNT, YYREEE (reference sequence). The CDR3 runs to 15 residues.

V usage is TRBV2 and J usage is TRBJ2-7; D may be TRBD2 (6 bases). This CDR3 is 13 amino acids long. The V gene's germline CDR1 is SNHLY and CDR2 FYNNEI. The V and J ends lost 7 bases and 6 bases respectively, with 16 bases between them. In DNA form, the CDR3 reads TGTGCCAGCACGGAGGGTAAAGGTGGCGAGCAGTACTTC. Protein sequence: CASTEGKGGEQYF.

The chain joins TRBV27 to TRBJ2-3; D remains unclear. There are 13 residues in the CDR3. Trimming took off 7 bases at V and 2 bases at J, with 10 bases between the two ends. Germline V gene data show CDR1 as MNHEY and CDR2 as SMNVEV (reference sequence). The CDR3 loop reads CASTQDFTDTQYF. The CDR3 region has the DNA TGTGCCAGCACTCAAGACTTCACAGATACGCAGTATTTT.

This clone is a singleton in its sample. The chain is built from TRBV30 and TRBJ1-1; D remains unclear. The germline V and J ends were trimmed by 0 bases and 1 base, with 6 bases remaining between them. This CDR3 region has 13 residues. Germline assignment: CDR1 GTSNPN and CDR2 SVGIG (reference sequence). The CDR3 spells CAWSVRRNTEAFF. CDR3 coding DNA: TGTGCCTGGAGTGTACGTAGGAACACTGAAGCTTTCTTT.

The rearrangement uses TRBV27 and TRBJ2-7, with TRBD1 matching over 8 bases. Germline V gene data show CDR1 as MNHEY and CDR2 as SMNVEV (reference sequence). Germline trimming cut 4 bases from V and 9 bases from J; bases unmatched to any gene: 11. The CDR3 is made up of 14 amino acids. CDR3: CASSSPGQVNGQYF. In nucleotides, the CDR3 is TGTGCCAGCAGTTCCCCGGGACAGGTGAACGGGCAGTACTTC.

J is TRBJ2-1 and V is TRBV11-2; 7 nucleotides align to TRBD2. Germline V gene data show CDR1 as SGHAT and CDR2 as FQNNGV. Trimming took 5 bases from V and 2 from J; bases not matched to a gene: 9. The CDR3 is made up of 16 amino acids. The CDR3 is CASSGGGIDPYNEQFF. In nucleotides, the CDR3 is TGTGCCAGCAGCGGGGGGGGGATCGACCCCTACAATGAGCAGTTCTTC.

The genes are TRBV4-2 and TRBJ1-6; 7 nucleotides align to TRBD1. The CDR3 is made up of 17 amino acids. Germline assignment: CDR1 LGHNA and CDR2 YNFKEQ. J was trimmed by 0 bases and V by 3 bases; bases with no gene match: 5. The CDR3 loop reads CASSHERTGSYNSPLHF. CDR3 nucleotides: TGTGCCAGCAGCCATGAGAGGACAGGCTCCTATAATTCACCCCTCCACTTT.